A single sample is the source of the 16 T cell receptor beta chains below, sequenced in a study of blood T cell repertoires in COVID-19. The protocol was immunoSEQ multiplex PCR, while the TCRdb copy is restricted to in-frame clones and leaves out a portion. Of 150,000 to 250,000 clones in the sample, about 80% were seen once. Sequencing used peripheral blood. These receptors all stem from a human donor with acute or convalescent COVID-19. The donor label of this sample is uncertain.

This clone occurred once. The V call is TRBV7-2, the J call TRBJ2-5, with 16 bases that match TRBD2. This CDR3 contains 17 residues. V shed 5 bases, J shed 1 base, and the junction held 4 bases outside the gene matches. Germline V gene lookup returns CDR1 SGHTA and CDR2 FQGNSA. The CDR3: CASSMGLAGGIQETQYF. The CDR3 DNA reads TGTGCCAGCAGCATGGGACTAGCGGGAGGGATCCAAGAGACCCAGTACTTC.

The rearrangement links TRBV9 to TRBJ2-2, with D maybe TRBD1 (6 bases). Germline V CDR1 and CDR2: SGDLS, YYNGEE. The V end lost 3 bases, the J end lost 0 bases, and 15 bases lay between the germline ends. This CDR3 comprises 17 residues. DNA for the CDR3: TGTGCCAGCAGCGCTCCAGGGGCACATTCGAACACCGGGGAGCTGTTTTTT. Residues: CASSAPGAHSNTGELFF.

The V and J genes are TRBV19 and TRBJ1-1; 9 bases map to TRBD1. V gave up 3 bases and J gave up 4 bases; unmatched junction bases: 6. This CDR3 comprises 15 residues. Germline V gives CDR1 LNHDA, CDR2 SQIVND (reference sequence). The CDR3 spells CASSILTGGGTEAFF. The CDR3 coding sequence is TGTGCCAGTAGTATCCTTACAGGGGGCGGCACTGAAGCTTTCTTT.

This chain joins TRBV24-1 and TRBJ2-7, with D tentatively TRBD1 (5 bases). Germline CDR1 reads KGHDR; CDR2 reads SFDVKD. The CDR3 consists of 12 residues. The V and J ends lost 1 base and 13 bases respectively, with 13 bases between them. The CDR3 DNA sequence: TGTGCCACCAGTGATTTTATTGGCAGGGAATACTTC. Its protein is CATSDFIGREYF.

J is TRBJ2-2 and V is TRBV6-5; no firm D call. This CDR3 comprises 12 residues. The V end lost 8 bases, the J end lost 2 bases, and 6 bases lay between the germline ends. Germline lookup yields CDR1 MNHEY and CDR2 SVGAGI. This CDR3 is CASRQNTGELFF. CDR3 sequence (DNA): TGTGCCAGCCGACAAAACACCGGGGAGCTGTTTTTT.

This clone was observed a single time. V and J are TRBV27 and TRBJ1-1, with TRBD1 matching over 7 bases. J lost 2 bases, V lost 5 bases, and 2 bases had no gene match. The CDR3 totals 13 residues. CDR1 and CDR2 (germline): MNHEY, SMNVEV (reference sequence). CDR3 nucleotide sequence: TGTGCCAGCAGTAACAGGGGAAACACTGAAGCTTTCTTT. Translated: CASSNRGNTEAFF.

This rearrangement joins TRBV27 to TRBJ2-2; 16 nucleotides match TRBD2. The germline V gene has CDR1 MNHEY and CDR2 SMNVEV (reference sequence). The ends lost 7 bases at V and 6 bases at J; junction bases unmatched: 5. The CDR3 extends over 16 amino acids. The CDR3 sequence is CASTPGTSGRAGELFF. The CDR3 bases are TGTGCCAGCACTCCAGGGACTAGCGGGAGGGCCGGGGAGCTGTTTTTT.

J is TRBJ1-5 and V is TRBV2; D possibly corresponds to TRBD1 (6 bases). Deletions cut 8 bases from V and 9 bases from J, with 17 bases between. From germline, CDR1 is SNHLY and CDR2 FYNNEI. The CDR3 runs 13 residues. CDR3 coding DNA: TGTGCCAGCCTGAGGACAGTCCCAGGGCCCCAGCATTTT. This codes for CASLRTVPGPQHF.

This clone showed up just once. J is TRBJ2-2 and V is TRBV28, with 7 bases that match TRBD1. Germline V gene sequence: CDR1 MDHEN, CDR2 SYDVKM. This CDR3 is built from 14 residues. Trimming took 10 bases from V and 1 from J; bases not matched to a gene: 6. The CDR3 sequence is CATLGQLNTGELFF. DNA of the CDR3: TGTGCCACCTTGGGACAGTTGAACACCGGGGAGCTGTTTTTT.

This chain joins TRBV21-1 and TRBJ2-2; TRBD1, the D gene given by the table, was not confirmed from the DNA. TRBV21-1 is described as a pseudogene. There are 17 residues in the CDR3. Here the CDR3 reads CASSKEGQGLGTGELFF. In nucleotides, the CDR3 is TGTGCCAGCAGCAAAGAAGGTCAGGGGCTGGGCACCGGGGAGCTGTTTTTT.

The chain employs TRBV10-3 and TRBJ2-7; 8 positions match TRBD1. Trimming took 5 bases from V and 2 from J; bases not matched to a gene: 11. There are 16 residues in the CDR3. The germline gives CDR1 ENHRY, CDR2 SYGVKD. The CDR3 DNA reads TGTGCCATCAGTCAGGACGCCCGGGACAGGACCTACGAGCAGTACTTC. It encodes CAISQDARDRTYEQYF.

This chain links TRBV28 with TRBJ1-5; 7 bases are shared with TRBD1. Germline CDR1 reads MDHEN; CDR2 reads SYDVKM. The J segment lost 1 base and the V segment lost 10 bases, leaving 10 bases of the junction unmatched. The CDR3 is 15 residues long. CDR3 in DNA: TGTGCCATAGCTGGGGCAGGGGGAAGCAATCAGCCCCAGCATTTT. Amino acid sequence: CAIAGAGGSNQPQHF.

This clone was seen once. The J gene is TRBJ2-3, the V gene TRBV7-2; no clear D gene. The CDR3 spans 13 residues. V lost 1 base and J 6 bases, leaving 8 bases between the germline ends. In germline, CDR1 is SGHTA, CDR2 FQGNSA. The CDR3 here is CASSLVGSDTQYF. The CDR3 bases are TGTGCCAGCAGCTTAGTGGGCTCGGATACGCAGTATTTT.

The rearrangement joins TRBV6-5 to TRBJ1-5; D gene unclear. Germline V gene data show CDR1 as MNHEY and CDR2 as SVGAGI. Deletions cut 6 bases from V and 4 bases from J, with 10 bases between. This CDR3 is 13 amino acids long. The CDR3 DNA follows: TGTGCCAGCAGGTCGACCGGGAATCAGCCCCAGCATTTT. Translation: CASRSTGNQPQHF.

The chain combines TRBV5-1 with TRBJ1-6; a possible D gene is TRBD1 (6 bases). Per the germline V gene, CDR1 is SGHRS and CDR2 is YFSETQ. V lost 4 bases, J lost 7 bases, and 9 bases lay in between. The CDR3 spans 13 residues. CDR3 loop: CASSTGQNSPLHF. DNA for the CDR3: TGCGCCAGCAGCACTGGACAGAATTCACCCCTCCACTTT.

The V and J genes are TRBV19 and TRBJ2-3, with D tentatively TRBD1 (6 bases). Per germline, CDR1 LNHDA and CDR2 SQIVND (reference sequence). V shed 8 bases and J shed 6 bases, with 12 bases lying between them. CDR3 length: 12 amino acids. The CDR3 here is CASRTQGDTQYF. The CDR3 DNA reads TGTGCCAGTCGAACCCAGGGGGATACGCAGTATTTT.